The 21 T cell receptor beta chains below were found in one sample sequenced in a study of blood T cell repertoires in COVID-19. Clones were sequenced by immunoSEQ multiplex PCR, and TCRdb holds only the in-frame ones, with some missing. The sample lists about 60,000 clones; approximately 80% were seen once. The specimen was peripheral blood. These receptor sequences come from a man aged 25 to 40 with COVID-19, enrolled during active disease.

This chain joins TRBV4-3 and TRBJ1-5; 10 bases agree with TRBD1. Germline trimming cut 2 bases from V and 4 bases from J; bases unmatched to any gene: 2. The CDR3 covers 15 residues. CDR1 is LGHNA, CDR2 YSLEER, per germline. CDR3 amino acids: CASSQSGQGNQPQHF. In DNA form, the CDR3 reads TGCGCCAGCAGCCAATCGGGACAGGGGAATCAGCCCCAGCATTTT.

This clone was found once. The rearrangement joins TRBV6-1 to TRBJ1-4; D perhaps matches TRBD1 (6 bases). The CDR3 totals 15 residues. From germline, CDR1 is MNHNS and CDR2 SASEGT. V was clipped by 2 bases and J by 7 bases, with 14 bases between them. CDR3 nucleotide sequence: TGTGCCAGCAGTGAAACAGGGAGCGTAAGTGAAAAACTGTTTTTT. Protein product: CASSETGSVSEKLFF.

As concerns this clone: Additional DNA sequences in this sample encode the identical CDR3. The chain joins TRBV9 to TRBJ2-5; 9 nucleotides align to TRBD2. V lost 2 bases to trimming and J lost 3 bases; unmatched junction nucleotides: 2. The germline V gene has CDR1 SGDLS and CDR2 YYNGEE. This CDR3 is built from 14 residues. CDR3 DNA: TGTGCCAGCAGCGTCGCGGGAGGGGAAGAGACCCAGTACTTC. It translates to CASSVAGGEETQYF.

This rearrangement joins TRBV6-5 to TRBJ2-7; D remains unclear. The CDR3 extends over 13 amino acids. Trimming pared 6 bases from V and 6 bases from J, leaving 15 bases between. Germline V gene sequence: CDR1 MNHEY, CDR2 SVGAGI. The CDR3 here is CASSYAGLGEQYF. DNA of the CDR3: TGTGCCAGCAGCTACGCAGGCCTGGGCGAGCAGTACTTC.

The chain carries TRBV3-1 (or the pseudogene TRBV3-2) and TRBJ2-7, with D tentatively TRBD1 (5 bases). V dropped 8 bases and J dropped 5 bases, with 16 bases sitting between them. CDR1 is LGHDT and CDR2 is YNNKEL in the germline V gene (reference sequence). CDR3 size: 13 residues. The CDR3 loop reads CASGFRDRNEQYF. The CDR3 region has the DNA TGTGCCAGCGGCTTCAGGGATCGGAACGAGCAGTACTTC.

The chain recombines TRBV10-1 with TRBJ1-2; 9 nucleotides agree with TRBD1. CDR3 length equals 12 residues. V shed 4 bases and J 9 bases; nucleotides not matched to a gene: 3. Germline values: CDR1 WNHNN, CDR2 SYGVQD (reference sequence). CDR3 region: CASSGTGGSYTF. CDR3 nucleotides: TGCGCCAGCAGTGGTACAGGGGGCAGCTACACCTTC.

The chain links TRBV18 to TRBJ2-3; D is unresolved. This CDR3 has 12 residues. V was shortened by 3 bases and J by 6 bases, with 7 bases between the two germline ends. Germline CDR1 reads KGHSH; CDR2 reads LQKENI. CDR3 residues: CASSPIEDTQYF. As DNA, the CDR3 is TGTGCCAGCTCACCGATCGAGGATACGCAGTATTTT.

This clone occurred once. The rearrangement joins TRBV30 to TRBJ2-1; 7 bases map to TRBD1. Losses at the gene ends were 6 bases for V and 9 bases for J; bases not matched to a gene: 11. This CDR3 is 13 amino acids long. Germline values: CDR1 GTSNPN, CDR2 SVGIG (reference sequence). The CDR3 here is CACTGTEPREQFF. Written as DNA, the CDR3 is TGTGCCTGTACCGGGACAGAGCCTCGTGAGCAGTTCTTC.

This clone was detected only a few times. The chain carries TRBV7-9 and TRBJ2-1; tentatively, D is TRBD2 (5 bases). The CDR3 spans 11 residues. The germline CDR1 and CDR2 sequences are SEHNR and FQNEAQ (reference sequence). Trimming removed 6 bases from V and 6 bases from J, with 6 bases in between. The CDR3 is CASRLGNEQFF. CDR3 nucleotides: TGTGCCAGCAGACTAGGCAATGAGCAGTTCTTC. Together with reference TRBV7-9 and TRBJ2-1, the CDR3 gives the full variable domain: DTGVSQNPRHKITKRGQNVTFRCDPISEHNRLYWYRQTLGQGPEFLTYFQNEAQLEKSRLLSDRFSAERPKGSFSTLEIQRTEQGDSAMYLCASRLGNEQFFGPGTRLTVL.

This clone was found a few times. The J gene is TRBJ2-1, the V gene TRBV2; maybe TRBD2 (5 bases). Deletions cut 7 bases from V and 0 bases from J, with 10 bases between. This CDR3 comprises 14 residues. CDR1 SNHLY and CDR2 FYNNEI come from the germline V gene. The CDR3 region is CASKVGSSYNEQFF. In nucleotides, the CDR3 is TGTGCCAGCAAGGTGGGGAGCTCCTACAATGAGCAGTTCTTC.

The gene calls are TRBV2 and TRBJ1-1; TRBD1 is a possible D gene (5 bases). V lost 8 bases and J 6 bases, leaving 13 bases between the germline ends. Germline lookup yields CDR1 SNHLY and CDR2 FYNNEI. The CDR3 runs to 12 residues. The CDR3 DNA reads TGTGCCAGCCGGGTGGCAGGGCCTGAAGCTTTCTTT. Protein sequence: CASRVAGPEAFF.

In its sample, this clone was seen a few times. In nucleotides, the CDR3 is TGTGCCAGCAGCCCGTGGTCTTCGAGCACTGAAGCTTTCTTT. It translates to CASSPWSSSTEAFF. The genes are TRBV28 and TRBJ1-1; D gene ambiguous. The V end was cut by 6 bases, the J end by 4 bases, with 15 bases between. The CDR3 covers 14 residues. The germline CDR1 and CDR2 sequences are MDHEN and SYDVKM.

This chain uses TRBV7-8 with TRBJ2-7; 11 nucleotides match TRBD2. Losses at the gene ends were 2 bases for V and 6 bases for J; bases not matched to a gene: 6. Per germline, CDR1 SGHVS and CDR2 FQNEAQ. This CDR3 has 15 residues. DNA for the CDR3: TGTGCCAGCAGCTTACGGACTAGCGGGCCGGGCGAGCAGTACTTC. It specifies CASSLRTSGPGEQYF. Based on the CDR3 plus reference TRBV7-8 and TRBJ2-7, the full variable domain is GAGVSQSPRYKVAKRGQDVALRCDPISGHVSLFWYQQALGQGPEFLTYFQNEAQLDKSGLPSDRFFAERPEGSVSTLKIQRTQQEDSAVYLCASSLRTSGPGEQYFGPGTRLTVT.

The rearrangement links TRBV30 to TRBJ1-2; 7 positions match TRBD1. Germline values: CDR1 GTSNPN, CDR2 SVGIG (reference sequence). The CDR3 runs to 13 residues. V trimming: 7 bases; J trimming: 5 bases; junction bases outside the gene matches: 10. This CDR3 reads CASPRDSGYGYTF. The CDR3 nucleotides read TGTGCCTCCCCCCGGGACAGCGGTTATGGCTACACCTTC.

The chain has TRBV13 and TRBJ2-1; 13 bases match TRBD2. The length of the CDR3 is 15 residues. Trimming at V came to 5 bases and at J to 6 bases, leaving 4 bases not matched to a gene. Germline V gives CDR1 PRHDT, CDR2 FYEKMQ (reference sequence). The CDR3 DNA follows: TGTGCCAGCAGCCCCCGACTAGCGGGAGGCAATGAGCAGTTCTTC. It translates to CASSPRLAGGNEQFF.

CDR3 sequence (DNA): TGTGCCAGCAGCCACCTGGGTAAGGACGGAGGGGGCTACACCTTC. Protein sequence: CASSHLGKDGGGYTF. This chain joins TRBV3-1 (or the pseudogene TRBV3-2) and TRBJ1-2, with no clear D. Trimming stripped 3 bases from V and 8 bases from J, with 19 bases between. This CDR3 comprises 15 residues. CDR1 and CDR2 (germline): LGHDT, YNNKEL (reference sequence).

This chain connects TRBV5-5 to TRBJ1-1; D uncertain. Germline V gene data show CDR1 as SGHKS and CDR2 as YYEKEE (reference sequence). V was shortened by 2 bases and J by 0 bases, with 8 bases between the two germline ends. CDR3 size: 14 residues. This CDR3 reads CASSFLQMNTEAFF. The CDR3 region has the DNA TGTGCCAGCAGCTTTTTACAGATGAACACTGAAGCTTTCTTT.

The genes are TRBV24-1 and TRBJ1-5; D uncertain. The CDR3 runs to 12 residues. Trimming stripped 9 bases from V and 1 base from J, with 6 bases between. Germline V gene lookup returns CDR1 KGHDR and CDR2 SFDVKD. CDR3 region: CATGQSNQPQHF. As DNA, the CDR3 is TGTGCCACCGGGCAGAGCAATCAGCCCCAGCATTTT.

The chain couples TRBV10-3 to TRBJ2-2, with 9 positions matching TRBD2. Per germline, CDR1 ENHRY and CDR2 SYGVKD. The CDR3 loop spans 14 amino acids. J was trimmed by 6 bases and V by 11 bases; bases with no gene match: 10. The CDR3 spells CAAGGTSSAGELFF. In nucleotides, the CDR3 is TGTGCCGCGGGGGGGACTAGCTCTGCCGGGGAGCTGTTTTTT.

J is TRBJ1-6 and V is TRBV7-6, with D maybe TRBD1 (5 bases). This CDR3 comprises 14 residues. Trimming shortened V by 1 base and J by 6 bases, and 7 bases separated the two germline ends. Germline V gene lookup returns CDR1 SGHVS and CDR2 FNYEAQ. The CDR3 DNA follows: TGTGCCAGCAGCTTAGGGGGCACTAATTCACCCCTCCACTTT. This gives the protein CASSLGGTNSPLHF.

The chain combines TRBV5-1 with TRBJ1-1; no firm D call. This CDR3 is 14 amino acids long. V was clipped by 4 bases and J by 1 base, with 11 bases between them. The germline V gene encodes CDR1 SGHRS and CDR2 YFSETQ. CDR3 in DNA: TGCGCCAGCAGCCTTACTCCTAGGAACACTGAAGCTTTCTTT. The encoded protein is CASSLTPRNTEAFF.